The 5 T cell receptor beta chains reported below all come from one sample, sequenced in a study of cytomegalovirus exposure and HLA in healthy donors. The PCR employed 60 Vbeta primers together with 13 Jbeta primers. Method: immunoSEQ multiplex PCR; TCRdb's copy keeps in-frame clones and lacks some. This table has 85,000 to 100,000 clones, approximately 80% appearing once. The specimen sequenced was PBMCs. The receptors come from a woman in her forties in good health and CMV-seropositive.

The rearrangement links TRBV5-4 to TRBJ2-5, with 9 bases identical to TRBD2. Germline V CDR1 and CDR2: SGHNT, YYREEE (reference sequence). CDR3 length: 14 amino acids. The trim removed 3 bases at V and 3 bases at J, leaving 3 bases unmatched. CDR3 loop: CASSWGLAEETQYF. CDR3 nucleotides: TGTGCCAGCAGCTGGGGACTAGCAGAAGAGACCCAGTACTTC.

The rearrangement joins TRBV7-6 to TRBJ2-7; TRBD2 matches 8 bases. Germline CDR1 is SGHVS and CDR2 is FNYEAQ. Losses at the gene ends were 4 bases for V and 5 bases for J; bases not matched to a gene: 16. The CDR3 is 17 residues long. The CDR3 here is CASSWGTSGRGGNEQYF. DNA of the CDR3: TGTGCCAGCAGCTGGGGGACCTCCGGGAGGGGTGGGAACGAGCAGTACTTC.

In this sample, this clone turned up a few times. The DNA of the CDR3 is TGCGCCAGCAGCCAAGATGGCCAGCGTGGGAATGAGCAGTTCTTC. Protein: CASSQDGQRGNEQFF. This chain uses TRBV4-1 with TRBJ2-1; the D is unclear. V was shortened by 0 bases and J by 7 bases, with 13 bases between the two germline ends. In germline, CDR1 is MGHRA, CDR2 YSYEKL. There are 15 residues in the CDR3.

V gene TRBV7-6 combines with J gene TRBJ2-2; the D gene is possibly TRBD1 (5 bases). The CDR3 contains 16 residues. Germline CDR1 SGHVS, CDR2 FNYEAQ. Between the trimmed V and J ends, which lost 4 bases and 1 base, there was a span of 13 bases. The CDR3 sequence is CASSSPTGQNTGELFF. CDR3 nucleotide sequence: TGTGCCAGCAGCTCCCCGACCGGACAGAACACCGGGGAGCTGTTTTTT.

The J gene is TRBJ2-6, the V gene TRBV7-6; 9 positions agree with TRBD1. CDR3 length: 17 amino acids. The junction had 0 bases not matched to a gene; V was cut back by 0 bases and J by 0 bases. Germline V gives CDR1 SGHVS, CDR2 FNYEAQ. The CDR3 spells CASSLAGQGSGANVLTF. DNA for the CDR3: TGTGCCAGCAGCTTAGCGGGACAGGGCTCTGGGGCCAACGTCCTGACTTTC.